This T cell receptor beta chain is drawn from a study of cytomegalovirus exposure and HLA in healthy donors. The count of this clone is one. Antigen: not known. Study observations and caveats: Specific recognition of CMV antigens was confirmed in vitro for a few chains (all CMV-associated). When presence/absence was analysed, sequencing depth was taken to be roughly uniform across donors.

V was clipped by 6 bases and J by 1 base, with 13 bases between them. The germline V gene has CDR1 SGHDN and CDR2 FVKESK. This CDR3 is 15 amino acids long. The PCR was carried out with 60 Vbeta primers and 13 Jbeta primers. Original processing notes: There were around 80 million unique TCR beta chains by a later count, and some 10 million of them were shared. Assay used: immunoSEQ multiplex PCR; TCRdb lists only in-frame clones, some missing. That table supplies the V and J calls and clone size; D and trimming were determined from the DNA. Here the sample spans 120,000 or so clones, roughly 80% being singletons.

The V gene is TRBV14, the J gene TRBJ2-1; D gene unclear. The source is a man aged 25 to 40 in good health and CMV-seronegative. Sequencing was done on a sample of PBMCs. CDR3 residues: CASSLSRWSYNEQFF. The CDR3 nucleotides read TGTGCCAGCAGTCTGTCCCGGTGGTCCTACAATGAGCAGTTCTTC. Full variable domain (remainder filled in from reference TRBV14 and TRBJ2-1): EAGVTQFPSHSVIEKGQTVTLRCDPISGHDNLYWYRRVMGKEIKFLLHFVKESKQDESGMPNNRFLAERTGGTYSTLKVQPAELEDSGVYFCASSLSRWSYNEQFFGPGTRLTVL.